This TCR beta chain was identified during a study of T cell changes during pregnancy in multiple sclerosis. TCRdb keeps only in-frame clones here, not all; method: immunoSEQ multiplex PCR. The sample includes some 100,000 clones, approximately 92% of them seen just once. The CDR3 runs to 14 residues. Germline loops: CDR1 MDHEN, CDR2 SYDVKM. V was shortened by 1 base and J by 8 bases, with 14 bases between the two germline ends. The gene calls are TRBV28 and TRBJ1-2, with a possible D match to TRBD1 (6 bases). Sequenced here: peripheral blood, sampled in the second trimester of pregnancy. This TCR was sampled from a female donor with multiple sclerosis, enrolled in a pregnancy study. CDR3 protein: CASSLFGTPGGYTF. Here the CDR3 DNA reads TGTGCCAGCAGTTTATTTGGGACACCGGGGGGCTACACCTTC.